The 4 T cell receptor beta chains below come from one sample, sequenced in a study of breast tumors, draining lymph nodes, adjacent tissues. Axillary draining lymph nodes of breast cancer patients supplied the node samples. Each CDR3 protein is one row after TCRdb ran MiXCR on the multiplex PCR reads. The sample holds tens of thousands of distinct CDR3 sequences, roughly a fifth seen once. Material for sequencing was axillary lymph node tissue. These receptors originate from a female donor with breast cancer. Some clones in this sample may be carry-over from other donors' samples.

This clonotype was seen many times. The chain has TRBV6-1 and TRBJ2-7, with 10 bases lining up with TRBD1. This CDR3 contains 15 residues. The ends lost 5 bases at V and 5 bases at J; junction bases unmatched: 9. Germline CDR1 and CDR2: MNHNS and SASEGT. The CDR3 DNA reads TGTGCCAGCAGTACTCGGGACAGGGGTAGGGACGAGCAGTACTTC. Translating it yields CASSTRDRGRDEQYF.

The V and J genes are TRBV3-1 and TRBJ2-7, with D possibly called TRBD1 or TRBD2 (5 bases each). In germline, CDR1 is LGHDT, CDR2 YNNKEL (reference sequence). V gave up 1 base and J gave up 7 bases, with 20 bases separating them. The CDR3 is 16 amino acids. The CDR3 loop reads CASSQGRFDKGREQYF. The DNA of the CDR3 is TGTGCCAGCAGCCAAGGCCGGTTTGACAAGGGACGGGAGCAGTACTTC.

This clonotype was seen a few times. The chain couples TRBV6-1 to TRBJ2-1; 10 bases line up with TRBD2. The CDR3 is made up of 18 amino acids. Germline CDR1 is MNHNS and CDR2 is SASEGT. J was trimmed by 1 base and V by 3 bases; bases with no gene match: 9. The CDR3, as DNA: TGTGCCAGCAGTGATCCTAGCGGGAGCGTTCCATCCTACAATGAGCAGTTCTTC. Protein product: CASSDPSGSVPSYNEQFF.

This clonotype was picked up many times. The V gene is TRBV5-8, the J gene TRBJ2-7; D uncertain. Germline CDR1 is SGHTS and CDR2 is YDEGEE. Between the trimmed V and J ends, which lost 4 bases and 6 bases, there was a span of 17 bases. The CDR3 spans 14 residues. The CDR3 region is CASSPLPWFSEQYF. The CDR3 DNA reads as TGTGCCAGCAGCCCCCTCCCTTGGTTCAGCGAGCAGTACTTC.